This T cell receptor (beta chain) comes out of a study of blood T cell repertoires in COVID-19. Profiling relied on immunoSEQ multiplex PCR, and the TCRdb table lists in-frame clones only, not all of them. The sample has approximately 150,000 clones; roughly 81% are singletons. Germline V gene lookup returns CDR1 LNHNV and CDR2 YYDKDF (reference sequence). This CDR3 contains 15 residues. Trimming at V came to 7 bases and at J to 2 bases, leaving 6 bases not matched to a gene. The material sequenced was peripheral blood. V usage is TRBV15 and J usage is TRBJ2-3; TRBD1 aligns across 10 bases. The clonotype originates from a woman at least 80 years old with COVID-19, enrolled during active disease. The CDR3 loop is CATTLDRGLTDTQYF. The CDR3 DNA sequence: TGTGCCACCACCCTCGACAGGGGGCTCACAGATACGCAGTATTTT.